This T cell receptor beta chain is from a study of PD-1 blockade in classical Hodgkin lymphoma. The study's findings and limits: Prior therapy or disease activity may underlie the repertoire differences, whose causes remain undefined. CD8+ TCR diversity did not rise significantly by C4D1, unlike CD4+. Baseline TCR diversity was reportedly lower in newly diagnosed patients than in healthy donors. It was reported as lower still in relapsed/refractory patients.

With respect to this clone: The antigen is not known.

There are 16 residues in the CDR3. CDR1 MDHEN and CDR2 SYDVKM come from the germline V gene. V was pared by 3 bases and J by 2 bases, with 8 bases of the junction left unmatched. The assay was immunoSEQ multiplex PCR, and TCRdb's table has in-frame clones only and misses some. This sample has 40,000 or so clones; roughly nine tenths occur once, and the top ten carry roughly 6%. After autologous stem cell transplantation all patients relapsed, and prior brentuximab vedotin exposure differed between cohorts. Sequenced here: peripheral blood mononuclear cells (PBMCs), sampled before the second cycle of nivolumab. This clonotype originated in a human donor with classical Hodgkin lymphoma. V and J are TRBV28 and TRBJ2-3, with 7 nucleotides matching TRBD2. The CDR3 nucleotides read TGTGCCAGCAGTTTCAGGACTAGGACCTTCACAGATACGCAGTATTTT. It specifies CASSFRTRTFTDTQYF.